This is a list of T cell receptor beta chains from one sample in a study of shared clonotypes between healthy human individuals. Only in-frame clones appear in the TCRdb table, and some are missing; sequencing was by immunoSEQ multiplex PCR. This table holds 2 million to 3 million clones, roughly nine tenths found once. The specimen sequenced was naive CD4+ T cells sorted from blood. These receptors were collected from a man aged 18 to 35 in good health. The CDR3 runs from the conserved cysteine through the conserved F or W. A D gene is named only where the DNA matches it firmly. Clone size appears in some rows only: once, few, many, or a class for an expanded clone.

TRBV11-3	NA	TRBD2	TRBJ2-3	TGTGCCAGCAGCTTATTGAGCGGGGGGGCAACAGATACGCAGTATTTT	CASSLLSGGATDTQYF
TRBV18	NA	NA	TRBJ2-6	TGTGCCAGCTCACCACTTACTGAACCAGCCATCTCTGGGGCCAACGTCCTGACTTTC	CASSPLTEPAISGANVLTF
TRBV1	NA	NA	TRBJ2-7	TGCACCAGCAGCCAAGAGGAGACAGGGTCCGAGCAGTACTTC	CTSSQEETGSEQYF
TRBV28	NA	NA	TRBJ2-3	TGTGCCAGCAGTTTGGCTAGAGCTAATCTAGGGCAGTATTTT	CASSLARANLGQYF
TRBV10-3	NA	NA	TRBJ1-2	TGTGCCATCGGGCAGCCGACTCCTAACTATGGCTACACCTTC	CAIGQPTPNYGYTF
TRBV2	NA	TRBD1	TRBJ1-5	TGTGCCAGCAGTTTGGACAGGAGCAATCAGCCCCAGCATTTT	CASSLDRSNQPQHF
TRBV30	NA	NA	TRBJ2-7	TGTGCCTGGAGTGTGGGTGGGAAATTATACGAGCAGTACTTC	CAWSVGGKLYEQYF
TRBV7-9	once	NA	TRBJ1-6	TGTGCCAGCAGCTTAGAGGGTCAGGGTTATTCACCCCTCCACTTT	CASSLEGQGYSPLHF
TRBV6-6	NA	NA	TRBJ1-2	TGTGCCAGCAGTATGGGCACTAACTATGGCTACACCTTC	CASSMGTNYGYTF
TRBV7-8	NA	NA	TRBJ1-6	TGTGCCAGCAGCCGTGACCCGGGGGTTAATTCACCCCTCCACTTT	CASSRDPGVNSPLHF
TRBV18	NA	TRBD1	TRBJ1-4	TGTGCCAGCGCTCCTCCTGGGACAGCGAGTGAAAAACTGTTTTTT	CASAPPGTASEKLFF
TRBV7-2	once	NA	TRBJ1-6	TGTGCCAGCAGCTTACTATCGGGGAAGAGCTCCTATAATTCACCCCTCCACTTT	CASSLLSGKSSYNSPLHF
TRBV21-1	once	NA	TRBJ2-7	TGTGCCAGCAGCAGGCCGGGACGGGGCCCCTACGAGCAGTACTTC	CASSRPGRGPYEQYF
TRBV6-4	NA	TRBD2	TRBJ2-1	TGTGCCAGCAGTGTAGCGGGAGTCGGTAACTATGAGCAGTTCTTC	CASSVAGVGNYEQFF
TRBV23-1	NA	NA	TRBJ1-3	TGCGCCAGCAACGATCTTCCCCCGGAGGGAAACACCATATATTTT	CASNDLPPEGNTIYF
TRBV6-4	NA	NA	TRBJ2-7	TGTGCCAGCAGTGGAGAGTACGGCTACGAGCAGTACTTC	CASSGEYGYEQYF
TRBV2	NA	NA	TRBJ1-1	TGTGCCAGCATGGGGGAGTTGAACACTGAAGCTTTCTTT	CASMGELNTEAFF
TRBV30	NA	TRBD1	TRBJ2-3	TGTGCCTGGAGTGTAGGGACAGGAATGGATACGCAGTATTTT	CAWSVGTGMDTQYF
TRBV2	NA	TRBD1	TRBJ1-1	TGTGCCAGCAGAGCCCGGGACAGGGGAAGTGACACTGAAGCTTTCTTT	CASRARDRGSDTEAFF
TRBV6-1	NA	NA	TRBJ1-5	TGTGCCAGCAGTGAAGCCAATCAGCCCCAGCATTTT	CASSEANQPQHF
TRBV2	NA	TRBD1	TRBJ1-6	TGTGCCAGCAGTGGGACAGGAGATTATAATTCACCCCTCCACTTT	CASSGTGDYNSPLHF
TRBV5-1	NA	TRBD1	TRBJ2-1	TGCGCCAGCAGCTTGGTGGGACAGGGTGCCAATGAGCAGTTCTTC	CASSLVGQGANEQFF
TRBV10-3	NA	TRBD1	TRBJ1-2	TGTGCCACCACCGGGGGACAGGGAGCTAACTATGGCTACACCTTC	CATTGGQGANYGYTF
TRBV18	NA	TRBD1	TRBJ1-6	TGTGCCAGCTCACCACCGGGACAGAGTGTCGGCCCCCTCCACTTT	CASSPPGQSVGPLHF
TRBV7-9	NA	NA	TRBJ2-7	TGTGCCAGCAGCTTACGGGGACCGAGCTCCTACGAGCAGTACTTC	CASSLRGPSSYEQYF
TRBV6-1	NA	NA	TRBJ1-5	TGTGCCAGCAAAAAGGCCAGGGATGATCAGCCCCAGCATTTT	CASKKARDDQPQHF
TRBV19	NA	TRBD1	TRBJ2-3	TGTGCCAGTACGGACAGGGGGCGGACAGATACGCAGTATTTT	CASTDRGRTDTQYF
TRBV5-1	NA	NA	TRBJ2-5	TGCGCCAGCAGCTGGACAGACCAAGAGACCCAGTACTTC	CASSWTDQETQYF
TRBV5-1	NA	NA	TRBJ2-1	TGCGCCAGCAGCGACACAGGAAGCTCCTACAATGAGCAGTTCTTC	CASSDTGSSYNEQFF
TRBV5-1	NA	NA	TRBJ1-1	TGCGCCAGCAGCTTGTTGCCGGGGGCGAGCACTGAAGCTTTCTTT	CASSLLPGASTEAFF
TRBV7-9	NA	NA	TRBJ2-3	TGTGCCAGCAGCCCGTTGGGGGATCTAAGCACAGATACGCAGTATTTT	CASSPLGDLSTDTQYF
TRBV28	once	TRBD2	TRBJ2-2	TGTGCCAGCAGAACTAGCGGGGGGACCGGGGAGCTGTTTTTT	CASRTSGGTGELFF
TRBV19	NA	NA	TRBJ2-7	TGTGCCAGCAGGGTCGCCTACGAGCAGTACTTC	CASRVAYEQYF
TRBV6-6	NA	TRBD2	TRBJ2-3	TGTGCCAGCAGTCGAGCGGGGGCGCGGACAGATACGCAGTATTTT	CASSRAGARTDTQYF
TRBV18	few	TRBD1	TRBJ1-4	TGTGCCAGCTCAATGGGACAGGGCTCCGGAAAACTGTTTTTT	CASSMGQGSGKLFF
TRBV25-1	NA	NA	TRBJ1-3	TGTGCCAGCAGTGAAATGGTACCTGGAAACACCATATATTTT	CASSEMVPGNTIYF
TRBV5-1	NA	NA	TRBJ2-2	TGCGCCAGCAGCTTGGTGGGGACGTCCACTCTACCCACCGGGGAGCTGTTTTTT	CASSLVGTSTLPTGELFF
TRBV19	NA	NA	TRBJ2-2	TGTGCCAGTAGTATAAGGACCGGCAACACCGGGGAGCTGTTTTTT	CASSIRTGNTGELFF
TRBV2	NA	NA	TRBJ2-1	TGTGCCAGCAGTACTCGAATGGGTGAGCAGTTCTTC	CASSTRMGEQFF
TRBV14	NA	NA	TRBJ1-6	TGTGCCAGCAGCCAAGTGGCAGGGACCCTCCACTTT	CASSQVAGTLHF
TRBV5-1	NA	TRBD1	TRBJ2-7	TGCGCCAGCAGCGGGGACGGGACAGGGTACGAGCAGTACTTC	CASSGDGTGYEQYF
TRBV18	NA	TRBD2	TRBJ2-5	TGTGCCAGCTCACCTCTCGGACTAGCGGGACAAGAGACCCAGTACTTC	CASSPLGLAGQETQYF
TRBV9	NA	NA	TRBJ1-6	TGTGCCAGCAGCGTAGATCGTAATTCACCCCTCCACTTT	CASSVDRNSPLHF
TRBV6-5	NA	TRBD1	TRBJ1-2	TGTGCCAGCAGTTCGACAGGGGCCTATGGCTACACCTTC	CASSSTGAYGYTF
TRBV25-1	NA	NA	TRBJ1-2	TGTGCCAGCAGTGAAGGGGGGCGTGGCTACACCTTC	CASSEGGRGYTF